Described below is a single T cell receptor beta chain sequence and its context. No antigen is known for it. Study donors comprised healthy, HIV-negative adults devoid of recent acute infection or vaccination. This CDR3 spans 16 amino acids. J gave up 1 base and V 3 bases, and 8 bases lay outside the gene matches. Germline loops: CDR1 SGHRS, CDR2 YFSETQ. The data were produced by immunoSEQ multiplex PCR, yet TCRdb's version contains in-frame clones alone and is incomplete. In the table there are 2 million to 2.5 million clones, 85% to 95% of which are singletons. The sample is drawn from a study of shared clonotypes between healthy human individuals. Findings and caveats of the study: Despite large depth, sorted-subset datasets appeared incompletely sequenced. Across a handful of donors, naive CD4 shared approximately 4.5%, naive CD8 around 4%, memory CD4 roughly 2.2%, memory CD8 around 0.36%.

The source material was naive CD4+ T cells from PBMCs. The subset: CD45RA+ positively selected. The chain has TRBV5-1 and TRBJ2-5, with TRBD1 matching 8 bases. The receptor's source is a man aged 18 to 35 in good health. Some clones in this sample may be carry-over from other donors' samples. CDR3 loop: CASSSTGQAPQETQYF. The CDR3 region has the DNA TGCGCCAGCAGCTCGACGGGACAGGCCCCCCAAGAGACCCAGTACTTC.